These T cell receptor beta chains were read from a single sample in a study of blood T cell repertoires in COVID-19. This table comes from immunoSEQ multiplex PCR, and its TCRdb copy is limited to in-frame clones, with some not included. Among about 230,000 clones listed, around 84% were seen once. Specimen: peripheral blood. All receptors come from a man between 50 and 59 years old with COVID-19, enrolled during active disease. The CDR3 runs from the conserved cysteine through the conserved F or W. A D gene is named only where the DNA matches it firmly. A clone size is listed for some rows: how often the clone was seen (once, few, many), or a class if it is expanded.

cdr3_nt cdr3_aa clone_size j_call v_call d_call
TGTGCCAGCAGTTACAAGACAGGGTATAATGGCTACACCTTC CASSYKTGYNGYTF - TRBJ1-2 TRBV6-5 TRBD1
TGCGCCAGCAGCCAGCTGCTCGCGGACAGGCTCTCTGGGGCCAACGTCCTGACTTTC CASSQLLADRLSGANVLTF - TRBJ2-6 TRBV4-3 TRBD1
TGTGCCAGCAGCCAATCGAGGGATTCACCCCTCCACTTT CASSQSRDSPLHF - TRBJ1-6 TRBV3-1/TRBV3-2 -
TGTGCCAGCAGTTTTACACACACTAATGAAAAACTGTTTTTT CASSFTHTNEKLFF many TRBJ1-4 TRBV27 -
TGTGCCAGCAGTGCTGGACAGGGAGATCAGCCCCAGCATTTT CASSAGQGDQPQHF once TRBJ1-5 TRBV2 TRBD1
TGCAGCGTTGAAGGCGACAGGAAATCCTACAATGAGCAGTTCTTC CSVEGDRKSYNEQFF - TRBJ2-1 TRBV29-1 -
TGTGCCAGCAGCCAAGAACAGGTTGGAAACACCATATATTTT CASSQEQVGNTIYF - TRBJ1-3 TRBV4-2 -
TGTGCCAGCAGTTACAGGGGAGGTGGCACTGAAGCTTTCTTT CASSYRGGGTEAFF - TRBJ1-1 TRBV6-2/TRBV6-3 -
TGTGCCAGATGGGACACTAGCACAGATACGCAGTATTTT CARWDTSTDTQYF - TRBJ2-3 TRBV28 -
TGCGCCAGCAGACCCCAGGTGCAGGGCGCAACTGAAGCTTTCTTT CASRPQVQGATEAFF - TRBJ1-1 TRBV5-1 -
TGTGCCAGCAGCCCTCTAAGGACTAGCGGGAGCACAGATACGCAGTATTTT CASSPLRTSGSTDTQYF - TRBJ2-3 TRBV13 TRBD2
TGTGCCAGCAGCTTGGCGGGAGTGGGCAATGAGCAGTTCTTC CASSLAGVGNEQFF - TRBJ2-1 TRBV7-3 TRBD2
TGTGCCAGTAGTAGACCGGGACAGCACAGCGCTTCAGGCTACACCTTC CASSRPGQHSASGYTF - TRBJ1-2 TRBV19 TRBD1
TGTGCCAGCAGCTTCGGGACTAGCGGAGACACAGATACGCAGTATTTT CASSFGTSGDTDTQYF - TRBJ2-3 TRBV5-6 TRBD2
TGTGCCATCACCGGGGACAGGGCGTATGGCTACACCTTC CAITGDRAYGYTF - TRBJ1-2 TRBV10-3 TRBD1
TGTGCCAGTAGTTTTGGGACTAGTAGTGAGCAGTTCTTC CASSFGTSSEQFF - TRBJ2-1 TRBV19 TRBD2
TGTGCCAGCAGTGCAAGGGGGTTCCACACTGAAGCTTTCTTT CASSARGFHTEAFF - TRBJ1-1 TRBV2 -
TGTGCCAGTAGTTACCCGGGACAGGGCTATAATGAAAAACTGTTTTTT CASSYPGQGYNEKLFF - TRBJ1-4 TRBV19 TRBD1
TGTGCCAGCAGCTTCCTAGCGGGAGCGGTGAATGAGCAGTTCTTC CASSFLAGAVNEQFF - TRBJ2-1 TRBV11-2 TRBD2
TGTGCCAGCTCACCATCACCGGGGGGATTCAATGAGCAGTTCTTC CASSPSPGGFNEQFF - TRBJ2-1 TRBV18 TRBD2
TGCGCCAGCAGCGATCGACAGGGTGGCAATTCACCCCTCCACTTT CASSDRQGGNSPLHF - TRBJ1-6 TRBV5-1 TRBD1
TGTGCCAGTAGTGTACAGGCCTCTGGGGCCAACGTCCTGACTTTC CASSVQASGANVLTF - TRBJ2-6 TRBV19 -
TGTGCCAGCAGCCCCTACCCCGGGACTAGCGGGAATGAGCAGTTCTTC CASSPYPGTSGNEQFF - TRBJ2-1 TRBV6-4 TRBD2
TGTGCCAGCAGTCCAAAGGCGACAATCCAAGAAGTTTTCTTT CASSPKATIQEVFF - TRBJ1-1 TRBV7-2 -
TGCGCCAGCAGCTCTCGTCCCGGGACTAGCGGGGGGGCCCCGAACACCGGGGAGCTGTTTTTT CASSSRPGTSGGAPNTGELFF - TRBJ2-2 TRBV5-1 TRBD2
TGTGCCAGCAGCTTAGCGTCCGGCTCTGGAAACACCATATATTTT CASSLASGSGNTIYF - TRBJ1-3 TRBV7-2 -
TGCAGCGTTGCGGGACAGGGGTTGCGGGAGGGCCGCTACAATGAGCAGTTCTTC CSVAGQGLREGRYNEQFF - TRBJ2-1 TRBV29-1 -
TGTGCCAGCTCACCCCGGGCAGGGTTGGACACTGAAGCTTTCTTT CASSPRAGLDTEAFF - TRBJ1-1 TRBV18 -
TGTGCCAGCAGTTACTCGCGCAGGGTTGACCAGCCCCAGCATTTT CASSYSRRVDQPQHF - TRBJ1-5 TRBV6-6 -
TGCGCCAGCAGCCAAGATATTGCGGGGGGGCCGGGTGAGCAGTTCTTC CASSQDIAGGPGEQFF - TRBJ2-1 TRBV4-1 TRBD2
TGTGCCAGTAGTCTGTGGCAGGGTCAGAATCAGCCCCAGCATTTT CASSLWQGQNQPQHF - TRBJ1-5 TRBV19 -
TGTGCCAGCAGTTTCCAGGGTGGCGGCCAGCCTCTTTATGGCTACACCTTC CASSFQGGGQPLYGYTF - TRBJ1-2 TRBV27 -
TGTGCCAGCAGCCAAACAGGGAACAATCAGCCCCAGCATTTT CASSQTGNNQPQHF - TRBJ1-5 TRBV4-2 -
TGTGCCAGCAGTTTTGTGGCGGGGGGGCAACGCGAGCAGTACTTC CASSFVAGGQREQYF - TRBJ2-7 TRBV27 TRBD2
TGTGCCAGCTCACCACGGGGAGGGGATATAGCCAAAAACATTCAGTACTTC CASSPRGGDIAKNIQYF - TRBJ2-4 TRBV18 TRBD2
TGTGCCAGCAGTTACTCGGCCCCCAGCAATCAGCCCCAGCATTTT CASSYSAPSNQPQHF - TRBJ1-5 TRBV6-6 -
TGTGCCAGCAGCTCCAGGACAGGGGGGGACACCGGGGAGCTGTTTTTT CASSSRTGGDTGELFF - TRBJ2-2 TRBV14 TRBD1
TGTGCCAGCAGTTACTCGGTTCGGGGGTCGGGAAACACCATATATTTT CASSYSVRGSGNTIYF - TRBJ1-3 TRBV6-5 -
TGTGCCAGCTCACCGAGGGGACTAGCGGGAGCATTTACCGGGGAGCTGTTTTTT CASSPRGLAGAFTGELFF - TRBJ2-2 TRBV18 TRBD2
TGTGCCAGCAGATCGACAGGGTCGTCCGGCTACACCTTC CASRSTGSSGYTF once TRBJ1-2 TRBV12-3/TRBV12-4 TRBD1
TGTGCCAGCAGCCCCCCAAGCCCCTATGGCTACACCTTC CASSPPSPYGYTF - TRBJ1-2 TRBV7-2 -